This T cell receptor beta chain appears in the sequencing data of a study of identifying expanded T cells in peripheral blood. The germline V and J ends were trimmed by 6 bases and 1 base, with 15 bases remaining between them. The germline CDR1 and CDR2 sequences are SGHTA and FQGNSA. The CDR3 runs to 15 residues. As regards this clone: Its antigen is not identified.

Study-wide results and limits: Technical replicates showed roughly 1.2 changed clones; roughly two weeks roughly 16; four weeks 19. Variance in clone template counts between approximately two-week samples significantly increased with total template count across all healthy donors.

During the collection period, no donor immune events like infections were recorded. Clones were sequenced by immunoSEQ multiplex PCR, and TCRdb holds only the in-frame ones, with some missing. Counted here are about 80,000 clones, 85% to 90% occurring once; the ten biggest clones make up roughly 19%. Material: blood. V is TRBV7-2 and J is TRBJ1-1; TRBD1 is a possible D gene (5 bases). The clonotype originates from a person aged 18 to 70 in good health. The CDR3 DNA reads as TGTGCCAGCAGTCTCAGAGGGACGGGGAACACTGAAGCTTTCTTT. Its translation is CASSLRGTGNTEAFF.